This T cell receptor beta chain was retrieved from a study of CD8+CD57+ T cells in acquired aplastic anemia. This clonotype is a singleton in its sample. Antigen specificity is unknown. Profiles of TCR beta VDJ and CDR3 were generated from a genomic DNA template. TCRdb used MiXCR to reprocess the reads, holding one entry per CDR3 protein. Among fewer than 200,000 distinct CDR3 sequences listed, under 75% were seen once. Findings of the study overall: Comparison of patients with controls identified roughly 27 shared CD8+ CDR3 sequences.

The CDR3 covers 14 residues. V lost 5 bases and J 4 bases, leaving 14 bases between the germline ends. Germline CDR1 SGHNT, CDR2 YENEEA. The chain combines TRBV11-3 with TRBJ1-1; no reliable D call. Sequenced material: sorted CD4+, CD8+, or CD8+CD57+ T cells (not recorded which) from PBMCs. The TCR was taken from a human donor in good health. Here the CDR3 reads CASSPGRLGTEAFF. In DNA, the CDR3 is TGTGCCAGCAGCCCTGGGAGGCTAGGCACTGAAGCTTTCTTT. Full variable domain (rest looked up from reference TRBV11-3 and TRBJ1-1): EAGVVQSPRYKIIEKKQPVAFWCNPISGHNTLYWYLQNLGQGPELLIRYENEEAVDDSQLPKDRFSAERLKGVDSTLKIQPAELGDSAVYLCASSPGRLGTEAFFGQGTRLTVV.